The clone carrying this T cell receptor beta chain was counted a few times. With 4 bases removed from V and 7 bases from J, the gap between germline ends came to 13 bases. The CDR3 runs 13 residues. Germline loops: CDR1 LNHDA, CDR2 SQIVND (reference sequence). The PCR used 60 Vbeta and 13 Jbeta primers. Generated by immunoSEQ multiplex PCR, the TCRdb table keeps only in-frame clones and is missing some. The sample lists 90,000 to 130,000 clones; under 85% were seen once. The record originates from a study of cytomegalovirus exposure and HLA in healthy donors. For the study at large: As released early, the data held about 85 million unique TCRs from HLA-typed donors.

Unrecorded immune exposure was likely among donors, who were nominally healthy when sampled. The V gene is TRBV19, the J gene TRBJ1-1; D unresolved. This clonotype was sampled from a man between 25 and 39 years old in good health and CMV-seropositive. Sequenced material: PBMCs. CDR3 DNA: TGTGCCAGTAGTAGATCCCGGGAAGGTGAAGCTTTCTTT. It translates to CASSRSREGEAFF.